The 7 T cell receptor beta chains below were found in one sample sequenced in a study of T cell responses to AZD1222 COVID-19 vaccine. Method: immunoSEQ multiplex PCR; TCRdb's copy keeps in-frame clones and lacks some. The sample holds under 150,000 clones, 88% seen once. This sample comprised peripheral blood, obtained on day 0 of MenACWY control vaccination. These receptors all stem from an adult in good health.

The gene calls are TRBV5-1 and TRBJ2-5; possibly TRBD2 for D (5 bases). Germline V gene sequence: CDR1 SGHRS, CDR2 YFSETQ. The CDR3 is made up of 13 amino acids. V was pared by 1 base and J by 5 bases, with 9 bases between. In DNA, the CDR3 is TGCGCCAGCAGCTTGCGGGGAAGCGAGACCCAGTACTTC. This gives the protein CASSLRGSETQYF.

This clone was observed a few times. The chain uses TRBV24-1 and TRBJ2-6; 7 bases agree with TRBD1. The germline gives CDR1 KGHDR, CDR2 SFDVKD. CDR3 length: 15 amino acids. V was pared by 9 bases and J by 1 base, with 5 bases of the junction left unmatched. The chain's CDR3 is CATAKTGSGANVLTF. For the CDR3, the DNA is TGTGCCACCGCCAAGACAGGGTCTGGGGCCAACGTCCTGACTTTC.

The V gene is TRBV3-1 (or the pseudogene TRBV3-2), the J gene TRBJ2-7; no firm D call. The CDR3 contains 15 residues. Germline CDR1 and CDR2: LGHDT and YNNKEL (reference sequence). Between the trimmed V and J ends, which lost 0 bases and 0 bases, there was a span of 9 bases. CDR3 DNA: TGTGCCAGCAGCCAAGAAACGGTCTTCTCCTACGAGCAGTACTTC. Amino acid sequence: CASSQETVFSYEQYF.

The V gene is TRBV10-3, the J gene TRBJ2-5; 7 positions agree with TRBD2. The germline V gene encodes CDR1 ENHRY and CDR2 SYGVKD. This CDR3 spans 13 amino acids. The V and J ends lost 2 bases and 5 bases, in that order; junction bases with no gene match: 2. The CDR3 loop reads CAISEELAETQYF. The CDR3 nucleotides are TGTGCCATCAGTGAGGAACTAGCGGAGACCCAGTACTTC.

This sequence joins TRBV29-1 and TRBJ1-4; tentatively, D is TRBD1 (5 bases). This CDR3 has 11 residues. Germline CDR1 SQVTM, CDR2 ANQGSEA. The CDR3 is CSGGKSEKLFF. In DNA, the CDR3 is TGCAGTGGGGGGAAGAGTGAAAAACTGTTTTTT.

This chain uses TRBV29-1 with TRBJ1-4; weak D call: TRBD1 (5 bases). CDR3 length: 13 residues. The germline CDR1 and CDR2 sequences are SQVTM and ANQGSEA. Trimming stripped 3 bases from V and 7 bases from J, with 12 bases between. The CDR3 DNA reads as TGCAGCGTTGAGATCGGACACACTGAAAAACTGTTTTTT. Translated: CSVEIGHTEKLFF.

This chain uses TRBV5-8 with TRBJ2-1, with D perhaps TRBD2 (6 bases). Germline V gene data show CDR1 as SGHTS and CDR2 as YDEGEE. V dropped 5 bases and J dropped 3 bases, with 12 bases sitting between them. This CDR3 has 14 amino acids. CDR3: CASRSNSGYNEQFF. The CDR3 region has the DNA TGTGCCAGCAGATCGAATAGCGGCTACAATGAGCAGTTCTTC. The whole variable domain, filled in from reference TRBV5-8 and TRBJ2-1, reads EAGVTQSPTHLIKTRGQQATLRCSPISGHTSVYWYQQALGLGLQFLLWYDEGEERNRGNFPPRFSGRQFPNYSSELNVNALELEDSALYLCASRSNSGYNEQFFGPGTRLTVL.